The entry that follows covers one T cell receptor (beta chain) sequence. The antigen remains unidentified. This sample was included in a study of T-cell reconstitution after alpha-beta-depleted transplantation in children. V was cut by 5 bases and J by 4 bases, with 23 bases left in between. This CDR3 region has 17 residues. Per the germline V gene, CDR1 is KGHDR and CDR2 is SFDVKD. A TCRbeta library incorporating unique molecular identifiers was prepared. Each CDR3 protein is one row after TCRdb ran MiXCR on the PCR reads. The data contain some 840,000 distinct CDR3 sequences, roughly 15% of them seen just once; the ten biggest clones take up roughly 4.8%. The study's findings and limits: T-cell numbers and diversity one year post-transplant derived largely from freshly generated T cells.

This TCR derives from a male patient younger than 18 who had a stem cell transplant for acute lymphoblastic leukemia, so the T cells may come from the graft donor. This sample comprised PBMCs, mostly from graft donor cells, obtained 360 days after TCRalphabeta/CD19-depleted stem cell transplant. The chain uses TRBV24-1 and TRBJ2-7, with a tentative D call TRBD1 (5 bases). The CDR3 region is CATSALGRAVSPYEQYF. CDR3 nucleotides: TGTGCCACCAGTGCCCTGGGGCGCGCAGTATCGCCTTACGAGCAGTACTTC.